The 3 T cell receptor beta chains below come from one sample, sequenced in a study of blood T cell repertoires in COVID-19. Sequencing used immunoSEQ multiplex PCR; TCRdb keeps in-frame clones, though not all of them. The sample has 350,000 to 450,000 clones; more than 85% are singletons. Sequenced: PBMCs or T cells enriched from blood (not recorded which). The receptors shown here come from a woman in her thirties or forties who had been exposed to COVID-19.

V gene TRBV9 combines with J gene TRBJ1-1; no firm D call. CDR1 is SGDLS, CDR2 YYNGEE, per germline. V lost 4 bases, J lost 11 bases, and 18 bases lay in between. There are 13 residues in the CDR3. CDR3 protein: CASSPPGSGFAFF. As DNA, the CDR3 is TGTGCCAGCAGCCCTCCCGGGTCCGGTTTTGCTTTCTTT.

The rearrangement joins TRBV2 to TRBJ2-1, with D possibly being TRBD2 (5 bases). V lost 4 bases to trimming and J lost 6 bases, with 19 bases between them. The CDR3 is 16 amino acids. CDR1 and CDR2 from the germline V gene are SNHLY and FYNNEI. The CDR3 loop reads CASSAREEAPGNEQFF. CDR3 bases: TGTGCCAGCAGTGCTCGAGAGGAGGCCCCTGGCAATGAGCAGTTCTTC.

The chain is built from TRBV9 and TRBJ1-2, with a tentative D call TRBD1 (5 bases). With 3 bases removed from V and 4 bases from J, the gap between germline ends came to 19 bases. The germline V gene encodes CDR1 SGDLS and CDR2 YYNGEE. CDR3 size: 16 residues. CDR3 coding DNA: TGTGCCAGCAGCGGAGGGGAGGACCTCCCACTCTATGGCTACACCTTC. This sequence encodes CASSGGEDLPLYGYTF.